One and the same sample provided the 20 T cell receptor beta chains below, sequenced in a study of blood T cell repertoires in COVID-19. The protocol was immunoSEQ multiplex PCR, while the TCRdb copy is restricted to in-frame clones and leaves out a portion. Here the sample spans fewer than 250,000 clones, about nine tenths being singletons. Input material: PBMCs or T cells enriched from blood (not recorded which). These TCRs come from a woman in her 30s with acute COVID-19.

Only a few counts were recorded for this clone. J is TRBJ2-7 and V is TRBV7-2; D may be TRBD2 (5 bases). There are 15 residues in the CDR3. Germline V lookup: CDR1 SGHTA, CDR2 FQGNSA. V lost 1 base and J 2 bases, leaving 12 bases between the germline ends. CDR3 sequence (DNA): TGTGCCAGCAGCTTAGAATTTTCGGGGACCTACGAGCAGTACTTC. Translating gives CASSLEFSGTYEQYF.

The chain recombines TRBV7-9 with TRBJ2-1, with 9 bases identical to TRBD1. Germline lookup yields CDR1 SEHNR and CDR2 FQNEAQ (reference sequence). There are 14 residues in the CDR3. After removal of 7 bases from V and 8 bases from J, the junction contained 9 bases not matched to a gene. DNA of the CDR3: TGTGCCAGCATCCCCGGGGACAGGGCCCATGAGCAGTTCTTC. It translates to CASIPGDRAHEQFF.

This chain connects TRBV5-8 to TRBJ2-2, with TRBD1 as a possible D gene (5 bases). Looked up from germline, CDR1 is SGHTS and CDR2 is YDEGEE. Trimming took 3 bases from V and 3 from J, leaving 6 bases between them. The CDR3 extends over 13 amino acids. The CDR3 region is CASSSRDTGELFF. Written as DNA, the CDR3 is TGTGCCAGCAGCTCCAGGGACACCGGGGAGCTGTTTTTT.

The CDR3 nucleotides are TGTGCCAGCAGCTACCTGACAGGGGAGAGCGATGAGCAGTTCTTC. Translating it yields CASSYLTGESDEQFF. The V and J genes are TRBV11-2 and TRBJ2-1; TRBD1 agrees at 8 bases. The CDR3 consists of 15 residues. Unmatched junction bases numbered 10, after V lost 4 bases and J lost 8 bases. In germline, CDR1 is SGHAT, CDR2 FQNNGV. Variable domain in full (rest from reference TRBV11-2 and TRBJ2-1): EAGVAQSPRYKIIEKRQSVAFWCNPISGHATLYWYQQILGQGPKLLIQFQNNGVVDDSQLPKDRFSAERLKGVDSTLKIQPAKLEDSAVYLCASSYLTGESDEQFFGPGTRLTVL.

The rearrangement joins TRBV7-9 to TRBJ2-1; TRBD2 agrees at 7 bases. The CDR3 spans 14 residues. Looked up from germline, CDR1 is SEHNR and CDR2 is FQNEAQ (reference sequence). V gave up 5 bases and J gave up 5 bases; unmatched junction bases: 6. The CDR3 DNA reads as TGTGCCAGCAGCCCGGGACTAAATAACAATGAGCAGTTCTTC. Its protein is CASSPGLNNNEQFF.

The chain is built from TRBV7-9 and TRBJ1-2, with unresolved D. V was shortened by 2 bases and J by 2 bases, with 9 bases between the two germline ends. CDR3 length: 14 amino acids. Germline V gives CDR1 SEHNR, CDR2 FQNEAQ (reference sequence). The CDR3 protein is CASSLTNRNYGYTF. The CDR3 DNA is TGTGCCAGCAGCTTAACCAACAGAAACTATGGCTACACCTTC.

This sequence joins TRBV28 and TRBJ1-5; D is unresolved. This CDR3 has 15 amino acids. Trimming took 5 bases from V and 1 from J, leaving 12 bases between them. From germline, CDR1 is MDHEN and CDR2 SYDVKM. The CDR3 DNA reads as TGTGCCAGCAGTGACGGCCAGGAAAGCAATCAGCCCCAGCATTTT. Its protein product is CASSDGQESNQPQHF. Full variable domain (outside the CDR3, taken from reference TRBV28 and TRBJ1-5): DVKVTQSSRYLVKRTGEKVFLECVQDMDHENMFWYRQDPGLGLRLIYFSYDVKMKEKGDIPEGYSVSREKKERFSLILESASTNQTSMYLCASSDGQESNQPQHFGDGTRLSIL.

The rearrangement links TRBV5-6 to TRBJ1-2, with 8 bases aligning to TRBD1. CDR1 is SGHDT, CDR2 YYEEEE, per germline. V shed 5 bases and J 5 bases; nucleotides not matched to a gene: 8. The CDR3 spans 14 residues. CDR3 protein: CASRGQGAEYGYTF. The CDR3 DNA is TGTGCCAGCAGGGGGCAGGGGGCAGAATATGGCTACACCTTC.

This clone was observed a single time. The J gene is TRBJ1-5, the V gene TRBV18; 8 bases agree with TRBD1. Germline V lookup: CDR1 KGHSH, CDR2 LQKENI. The V segment lost 4 bases and the J segment 0 bases; nucleotides outside the gene matches: 5. This CDR3 comprises 16 residues. As DNA, the CDR3 is TGTGCCAGCTCACGGTCGACAGGGGTTAGCAATCAGCCCCAGCATTTT. Protein: CASSRSTGVSNQPQHF.

The rearrangement joins TRBV4-1 to TRBJ1-2, with no clear D. Looked up from germline, CDR1 is MGHRA and CDR2 is YSYEKL. V gave up 1 base and J gave up 4 bases, with 10 bases separating them. The CDR3 runs 14 residues. Here the CDR3 reads CASSQVPAGYGYTF. CDR3 DNA sequence: TGCGCCAGCAGCCAAGTCCCGGCGGGCTATGGCTACACCTTC.

The chain links TRBV19 to TRBJ2-1; D is uncertain. The germline V gene encodes CDR1 LNHDA and CDR2 SQIVND (reference sequence). CDR3 size: 12 residues. V was trimmed by 5 bases and J by 8 bases, leaving 10 bases between them. The CDR3: CASSHSLHEQFF. In nucleotides, the CDR3 is TGTGCCAGTAGTCACTCACTACATGAGCAGTTCTTC.

The rearrangement uses TRBV7-2 and TRBJ1-1, with 7 bases lining up with TRBD1. Trimming at V came to 2 bases and at J to 3 bases, leaving 0 bases not matched to a gene. Germline loops: CDR1 SGHTA, CDR2 FQGNSA. This CDR3 has 13 residues. CDR3 sequence (DNA): TGTGCCAGCAGCTTAACAGGGGACACTGAAGCTTTCTTT. Translated: CASSLTGDTEAFF.

The chain couples TRBV19 to TRBJ1-1, with D hard to call. The CDR3 runs 15 residues. In germline, CDR1 is LNHDA, CDR2 SQIVND (reference sequence). V was cut by 5 bases and J by 0 bases, with 13 bases left in between. The CDR3 DNA reads as TGTGCCAGTAGTCTACAATCAGCGCTGAACACTGAAGCTTTCTTT. It translates to CASSLQSALNTEAFF.

The V call is TRBV11-3, the J call TRBJ2-5, with TRBD1 matching 8 bases. The CDR3 is made up of 16 amino acids. After removal of 5 bases from V and 2 bases from J, the junction contained 10 bases not matched to a gene. The germline V gene encodes CDR1 SGHNT and CDR2 YENEEA. CDR3 sequence reads: CASSPGYRGTQETQYF. The CDR3 bases are TGTGCCAGCAGCCCGGGATACAGGGGGACACAAGAGACCCAGTACTTC.

J is TRBJ1-2 and V is TRBV7-9, with a weak D call TRBD1 (6 bases). The CDR3 is 15 amino acids. The germline V and J ends were trimmed by 7 bases and 2 bases, with 17 bases remaining between them. Germline V gives CDR1 SEHNR, CDR2 FQNEAQ (reference sequence). CDR3 nucleotide sequence: TGTGCCAGCACCGAATCAGGGGCAGGGAACTATGGCTACACCTTC. Translation gives CASTESGAGNYGYTF.

CDR3 in amino acids: CASSSGQGSGYTF. The CDR3 DNA reads as TGTGCCAGCAGCTCAGGACAAGGTAGTGGCTACACCTTC. The V gene is TRBV11-2, the J gene TRBJ1-2, with a possible D match to TRBD1 (5 bases). CDR3 length equals 13 residues. CDR1 and CDR2 (germline): SGHAT, FQNNGV. V was shortened by 4 bases and J by 7 bases, with 13 bases between the two germline ends.

The J gene is TRBJ1-1, the V gene TRBV6-5; no firm D call. This CDR3 has 14 residues. Trimming took 2 bases from V and 3 from J, leaving 10 bases between them. Germline loops: CDR1 MNHEY, CDR2 SVGAGI. CDR3 in DNA: TGTGCCAGCAGTTACGGCCAGGCAGACACTGAAGCTTTCTTT. Translation: CASSYGQADTEAFF.

V and J are TRBV7-9 and TRBJ2-1, with 8 bases aligning to TRBD1. V shed 6 bases and J 6 bases; nucleotides not matched to a gene: 10. The CDR3 spans 15 residues. CDR1 and CDR2 (germline): SEHNR, FQNEAQ (reference sequence). In nucleotides, the CDR3 is TGTGCCAGCAGATTCGGACAGGGTCTGGGCAATGAGCAGTTCTTC. Its protein product is CASRFGQGLGNEQFF.

The DNA for the CDR3 is TGTGCCAGCAGCCTATTTGGAGTTGGCAGGGGGGACACCGGGGAGCTGTTTTTT. This codes for CASSLFGVGRGDTGELFF. The chain couples TRBV7-2 to TRBJ2-2; D might be TRBD1 (7 bases). CDR3 length: 18 residues. Germline V gives CDR1 SGHTA, CDR2 FQGNSA. Trimming cost V 5 bases and J 3 bases, with 22 bases left between them.

This clone has more than one count but fewer than ten. This chain joins TRBV10-3 and TRBJ2-7, with D maybe TRBD1 (6 bases). V dropped 3 bases and J dropped 2 bases, with 17 bases sitting between them. The germline gives CDR1 ENHRY, CDR2 SYGVKD. There are 16 residues in the CDR3. For the CDR3, the DNA is TGTGCCATCAGTGAAACGGACAGTCCAGTGGCCTACGAGCAGTACTTC. Amino acid sequence: CAISETDSPVAYEQYF.